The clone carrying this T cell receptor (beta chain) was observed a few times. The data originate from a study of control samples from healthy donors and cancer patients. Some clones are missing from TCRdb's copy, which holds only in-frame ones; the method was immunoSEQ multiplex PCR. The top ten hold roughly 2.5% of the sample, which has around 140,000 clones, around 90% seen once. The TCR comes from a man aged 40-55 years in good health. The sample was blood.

CDR3 amino acids: CASSQLQKNYGYTF. CDR3 nucleotide sequence: TGTGCCAGCAGCCAATTACAGAAGAACTATGGCTACACCTTC. V is TRBV3-1 (or the pseudogene TRBV3-2) and J is TRBJ1-2; D is unresolved. CDR1 is LGHDT and CDR2 is YNNKEL in the germline V gene (reference sequence). This CDR3 spans 14 amino acids. The V and J ends lost 2 bases and 2 bases respectively, with 9 bases between them.